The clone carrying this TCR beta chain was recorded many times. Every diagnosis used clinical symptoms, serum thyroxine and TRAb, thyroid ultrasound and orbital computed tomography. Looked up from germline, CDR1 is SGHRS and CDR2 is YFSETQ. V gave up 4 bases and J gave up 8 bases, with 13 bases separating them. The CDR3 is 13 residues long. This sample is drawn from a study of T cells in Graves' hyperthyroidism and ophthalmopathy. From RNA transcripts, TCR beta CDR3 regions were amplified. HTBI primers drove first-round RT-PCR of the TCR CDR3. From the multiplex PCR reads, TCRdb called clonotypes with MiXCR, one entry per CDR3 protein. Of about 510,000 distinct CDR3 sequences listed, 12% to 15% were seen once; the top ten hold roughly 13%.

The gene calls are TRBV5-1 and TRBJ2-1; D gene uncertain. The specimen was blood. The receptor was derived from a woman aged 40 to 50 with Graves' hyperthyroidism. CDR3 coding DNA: TGCGCCAGCAGCGTGGAGCCTCTCGATGAGCAGTTCTTC. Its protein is CASSVEPLDEQFF.